This TCR beta chain was identified during a study of T cells in Graves' hyperthyroidism and ophthalmopathy. The CDR3 runs to 17 residues. Germline V CDR1 and CDR2: SGHRS, YFSETQ. J gave up 4 bases and V 4 bases, and 9 bases lay outside the gene matches. This clonotype was seen more than once but under ten times. Its antigen is undetermined. Amplified TCR beta CDR3 regions derived from RNA transcripts. HTBI primers were used for first-round RT-PCR of the TCR CDR3. TCRdb fed the multiplex PCR reads into MiXCR, producing one record per CDR3 protein. The sample carries under 350,000 distinct CDR3 sequences, about 17% recorded once. Study-level results: From stable hyperthyroidism, ophthalmopathy was separated by a 13 V-J model.

The rearrangement joins TRBV5-1 to TRBJ2-1, with TRBD2 matching 12 bases. The sample comprised blood. The receptor comes from a woman aged 60 to 75 with Graves' ophthalmopathy. CDR3 nucleotide sequence: TGCGCCAGCAGCCGAAATCAACTAGCGGGGGGATACAATGAGCAGTTCTTC. Its protein product is CASSRNQLAGGYNEQFF. The whole variable domain, filled in from reference TRBV5-1 and TRBJ2-1, reads KAGVTQTPRYLIKTRGQQVTLSCSPISGHRSVSWYQQTPGQGLQFLFEYFSETQRNKGNFPGRFSGRQFSNSRSEMNVSTLELGDSALYLCASSRNQLAGGYNEQFFGPGTRLTVL.